This T cell receptor (beta chain) comes out of a study of shared clonotypes between healthy human individuals. For the study at large: A donor's plate count was three for CD4 naive and three for CD4 memory; CD8 naive had two and CD8 memory one. Study-wide findings and caveats: Larger richness was generally estimated for naive than memory subsets.

This CDR3 has 14 amino acids. From germline, CDR1 is MNHEY and CDR2 SMNVEV (reference sequence). V was clipped by 2 bases and J by 6 bases, with 11 bases between them. As regards this clone: Its antigen is undetermined.

Naivety among CD8 cells was defined by CD45RO negativity and positive CCR7 selection, thereby excluding terminally differentiated effector memory CD45RA+ cells. TCRdb keeps only in-frame clones here, not all; method: immunoSEQ multiplex PCR. The sample yields roughly 2.1 million clones, around 93% seen once. Sequencing was carried out using naive CD8+ T cells from PBMCs. The chain links TRBV27 to TRBJ2-1; D gene ambiguous. This sequence originates from a man younger than 35 in good health. Some clones in this sample may be carry-over from other donors' samples. CDR3 in DNA: TGTGCCAGCAGTTTACGGTCGGGTTCCAATGAGCAGTTCTTC. Protein: CASSLRSGSNEQFF.